This T cell receptor beta chain originates from a study of regulatory T cells in long-lasting Graves disease. Time point reported: newly diagnosed GD, antithyroid drugs for less than 3 months. Following extraction of RNA from PBMCs, that RNA was used to make the TCR library. Xi'an, China, was home to the endocrinology department that provided patients. Approximately 8.9-milliliter peripheral blood samples went into EDTA tubes. In building TCR beta libraries, iRepertoire HTBI primers were used together with Arm-PCR of CDR3 regions. Each CDR3 protein is one row after TCRdb ran MiXCR on the multiplex PCR reads. Of around 400,000 distinct CDR3 sequences in the sample, about 11% were seen once. This clonotype was detected many times. Germline CDR1 SGHTA, CDR2 FQGNSA. The V end lost 0 bases, the J end lost 2 bases, and 9 bases lay between the germline ends. CDR3 length: 15 amino acids. In addition, the sample was reused for a study of T cells in Graves' hyperthyroidism and ophthalmopathy. This second study notes: Graves' hyperthyroidism is called stable when ophthalmopathy does not progress within 18 months. Median prediction lead before ophthalmopathy onset was about 6.3 months with the model.

The sequencing here drew on peripheral blood mononuclear cells (PBMCs), taken at new diagnosis, from a patient treated with antithyroid drugs. The source is a woman in her late teens or twenties with Graves disease. The chain recombines TRBV7-2 with TRBJ2-3; D uncertain. The CDR3 protein is CASSLAPWATDTQYF. In nucleotides, the CDR3 is TGTGCCAGCAGCTTAGCGCCGTGGGCCACAGATACGCAGTATTTT.